The rows below give T cell receptor beta chains drawn from one sample of a study of CD8+CD57+ T cells in acquired aplastic anemia. One entry per CDR3 protein results from TCRdb running MiXCR on the reads. The table has about 150,000 distinct CDR3 sequences, 40% to 60% seen once. Material for sequencing was sorted CD4+, CD8+, or CD8+CD57+ T cells (not recorded which) from PBMCs. These receptors all come from a human donor with aplastic anemia. Each CDR3 is given with its conserved first and last residue. Fields, in order: D gene, J gene, V gene, clone size, CDR3 protein, CDR3 DNA. A D gene is named only where the DNA matches it firmly. Size is stated for part of the rows, as once, few or many counts, or as a class when the clone is expanded.

NA TRBJ1-4 TRBV7-8 NA CASSLGLSEKLFF TGTGCCAGCAGCTTGGGATTGAGTGAAAAACTGTTTTTT
NA TRBJ2-3 TRBV13 NA CASSLGRGEQPQYF TGTGCCAGCAGCTTAGGCAGGGGAGAACAGCCCCAGTATTTT
TRBD2 TRBJ2-3 TRBV7-3 NA CASSLTSQRGDTQYF TGTGCCAGCAGCTTAACGTCCCAGCGGGGGGATACGCAGTATTTT
NA TRBJ2-1 TRBV6-4 few CASSDSRGGEQFF TGTGCCAGCAGTGACTCAAGGGGAGGTGAGCAGTTCTTC
NA TRBJ1-2 TRBV7-8 NA CASSQTPAGYGYTF TGTGCCAGCAGCCAGACACCGGCGGGCTATGGCTACACCTTC
NA TRBJ1-1 TRBV2 NA CASSVSGYTEAFF TGTGCCAGCAGTGTTTCGGGGTACACTGAAGCTTTCTTT
NA TRBJ2-7 TRBV7-9 many CASSLVGGTSNSYEQYF TGTGCCAGCAGCTTAGTTGGGGGGACCTCTAACTCCTACGAGCAGTACTTC
NA TRBJ2-7 TRBV6-1 once CASSRFGLNSYEQYF TGTGCCAGCAGTCGCTTCGGACTAAACTCCTACGAGCAGTACTTC
NA TRBJ2-2 TRBV6-5 NA CASSYSAVTGELFF TGTGCCAGCAGTTACTCGGCAGTGACCGGGGAGCTGTTTTTT
NA TRBJ1-4 TRBV10-3 many CAISEGLFGNEKLFF TGTGCCATCAGTGAGGGCCTCTTTGGAAATGAAAAACTGTTTTTT
TRBD1 TRBJ1-1 TRBV10-1 NA CASNAGGTEAFF TGCGCCAGCAATGCAGGGGGCACTGAAGCTTTCTTT
NA TRBJ1-6 TRBV27 few CASSLGGVGTNSPLHF TGTGCCAGCAGTTTAGGGGGAGTCGGAACCAATTCACCCCTCCACTTT
TRBD1 TRBJ1-4 TRBV29-1 many CSVEDSNRGTANEKLFF TGCAGCGTTGAAGATAGTAACAGGGGAACGGCTAATGAAAAACTGTTTTTT
NA TRBJ1-5 TRBV6-1 many CASSGYNRGQPQHF TGTGCCAGCAGTGGCTATAACAGAGGTCAGCCCCAGCATTTT
NA TRBJ2-2 TRBV24-1 NA CATSDPRENTGELFF TGTGCCACCAGTGATCCGAGGGAGAACACCGGGGAGCTGTTTTTT
NA TRBJ2-5 TRBV18 NA CASSWEETQYF TGTGCCAGCTCATGGGAAGAGACCCAGTACTTC
NA TRBJ2-7 TRBV5-6 many CASSPTGRYEQYF TGTGCCAGCAGCCCGACGGGGCGCTACGAGCAGTACTTC
NA TRBJ2-5 TRBV29-1 many CSVPRDPEETQYF TGCAGCGTACCCCGGGACCCCGAGGAGACCCAGTACTTC
TRBD1 TRBJ1-6 TRBV9 NA CASSAQGASSPLHF TGTGCCAGCAGCGCACAGGGGGCCAGTTCACCCCTCCACTTT
NA TRBJ1-1 TRBV10-3 NA CAISAADRNTEAFF TGTGCCATCAGTGCCGCCGACAGGAACACTGAAGCTTTCTTT
TRBD1 TRBJ2-3 TRBV4-1 NA CASSQGPHWDRLAPDRTDTQYF TGCGCCAGCAGCCAAGGGCCCCACTGGGACAGACTCGCCCCGGACCGCACAGATACGCAGTATTTT
NA TRBJ2-3 TRBV7-2 few CASGPSGATQYF TGTGCCAGCGGACCATCAGGGGCTACGCAGTATTTT
NA TRBJ1-4 TRBV19 few CASSPGAREKLFF TGTGCCAGTAGTCCAGGGGCCAGAGAAAAACTGTTTTTT
TRBD2 TRBJ2-5 TRBV6-2/TRBV6-3 NA CASSYSSSGGETQYF TGTGCCAGCAGTTACTCGAGTTCGGGAGGAGAGACCCAGTACTTC
NA TRBJ2-5 TRBV7-6 NA CASSSTTRETQYF TGTGCCAGCAGCTCTACTACTAGGGAGACCCAGTACTTC
NA TRBJ2-2 TRBV4-1 few CASSQEQPGKNTGELFF TGCGCCAGCAGCCAAGAACAGCCAGGGAAGAACACCGGGGAGCTGTTTTTT
NA TRBJ1-2 TRBV12-3/TRBV12-4 many CASSFWAEEGYTF TGTGCCAGCAGTTTTTGGGCCGAGGAGGGCTACACCTTC
TRBD1 TRBJ1-5 TRBV6-1 NA CASSEARPGTVPDQPQHF TGTGCCAGCAGTGAAGCTCGGCCCGGGACAGTCCCCGACCAGCCCCAGCATTTT
NA TRBJ2-7 TRBV27 many CASSLGSGEQYF TGTGCCAGCAGTTTAGGCAGCGGCGAGCAGTACTTC
NA TRBJ2-6 TRBV7-6 NA CAVGDSGANVLTF TGTGCCGTAGGGGACTCTGGGGCCAACGTCCTGACTTTC
TRBD1 TRBJ1-6 TRBV10-3 NA CAISESRDRASPLHF TGTGCCATCAGTGAGTCGCGTGACAGGGCTTCACCCCTCCACTTT
TRBD2 TRBJ2-5 TRBV19 NA CASSIGGGSTGETQYF TGTGCCAGTAGTATCGGCGGCGGGAGCACCGGGGAGACCCAGTACTTC
TRBD1 TRBJ1-5 TRBV5-1 NA CASSMDRQDSNQPQHF TGCGCCAGCAGCATGGACAGGCAGGATAGCAATCAGCCCCAGCATTTT
TRBD2 TRBJ2-3 TRBV10-3 NA CASRLAVRTDTQYF TGTGCCAGCAGACTAGCGGTTCGCACAGATACGCAGTATTTT
NA TRBJ1-4 TRBV7-9 NA CASSLDGYEKLFF TGTGCCAGCAGCTTAGACGGATACGAAAAACTGTTTTTT
NA TRBJ2-7 TRBV2 NA CASSVRLTLEQYF TGTGCCAGCAGCGTCAGGCTAACCCTCGAGCAGTACTTC
NA TRBJ2-7 TRBV6-5 many CASSFLDEQYF TGTGCCAGCAGTTTCCTGGACGAGCAGTACTTC
TRBD2 TRBJ2-5 TRBV12-5 NA CASGLVLAGGRETQYF TGTGCTAGTGGTTTGGTACTAGCGGGAGGGCGAGAGACCCAGTACTTC